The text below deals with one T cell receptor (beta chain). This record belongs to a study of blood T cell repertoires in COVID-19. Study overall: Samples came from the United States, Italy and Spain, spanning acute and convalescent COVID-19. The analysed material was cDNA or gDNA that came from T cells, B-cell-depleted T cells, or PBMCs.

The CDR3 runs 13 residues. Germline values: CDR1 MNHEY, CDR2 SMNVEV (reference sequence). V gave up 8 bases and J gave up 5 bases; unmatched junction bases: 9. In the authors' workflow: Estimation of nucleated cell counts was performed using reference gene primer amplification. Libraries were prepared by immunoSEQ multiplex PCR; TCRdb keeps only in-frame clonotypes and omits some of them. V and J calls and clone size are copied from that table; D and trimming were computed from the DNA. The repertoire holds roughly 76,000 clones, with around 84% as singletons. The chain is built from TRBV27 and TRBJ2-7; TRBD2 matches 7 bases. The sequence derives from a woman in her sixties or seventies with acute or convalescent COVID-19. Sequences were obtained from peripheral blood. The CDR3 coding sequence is TGTGCCAGCTCAGCGGGACCGTCCCACGAGCAGTACTTC. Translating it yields CASSAGPSHEQYF.